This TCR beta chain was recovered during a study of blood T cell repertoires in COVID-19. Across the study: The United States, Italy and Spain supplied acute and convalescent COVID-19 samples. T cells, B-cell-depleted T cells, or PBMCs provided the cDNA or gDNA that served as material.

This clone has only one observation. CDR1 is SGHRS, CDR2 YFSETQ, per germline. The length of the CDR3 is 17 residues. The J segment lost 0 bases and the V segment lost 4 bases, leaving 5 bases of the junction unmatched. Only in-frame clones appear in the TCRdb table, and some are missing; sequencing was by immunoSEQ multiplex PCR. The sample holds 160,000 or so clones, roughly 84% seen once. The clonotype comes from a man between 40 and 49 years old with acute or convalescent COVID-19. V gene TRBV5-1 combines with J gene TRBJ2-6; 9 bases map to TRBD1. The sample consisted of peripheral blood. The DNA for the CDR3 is TGCGCCAGCAGCCGTACAGGGGGCGACTCTGGGGCCAACGTCCTGACTTTC. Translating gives CASSRTGGDSGANVLTF.